The entry below describes one T cell receptor beta chain. Its antigen is not known. The entry originates in a study of PD-1 blockade in classical Hodgkin lymphoma. After autologous stem cell transplantation all patients relapsed, and prior brentuximab vedotin exposure differed between cohorts. Best outcomes ranged across complete response, partial response and progressive disease. The trim removed 0 bases at V and 4 bases at J, leaving 4 bases unmatched. This CDR3 is built from 17 residues. Germline V gene sequence: CDR1 LGHNA, CDR2 YNFKEQ. Study-wide findings and caveats: It was CD4+ TCR diversity, not CD8+, that rose significantly by C4D1. Nivolumab starters within 1 year of ASCT were excluded.

Clones were sequenced by immunoSEQ multiplex PCR, and TCRdb holds only the in-frame ones, with some missing. The data show roughly 30,000 clones, with 75% to 90% seen just once and 20% to 25% held by the top ten. The input for sequencing was peripheral blood mononuclear cells (PBMCs), taken before the second cycle of nivolumab. This receptor was obtained from a human donor with classical Hodgkin lymphoma. The J gene is TRBJ2-5, the V gene TRBV4-2; 14 positions match TRBD2. As DNA, the CDR3 is TGTGCCAGCAGCCAAGAGTGGACTAGCGGGGGGATAGAGACCCAGTACTTC. It is translated as CASSQEWTSGGIETQYF.